The rows below give T cell receptor beta chains drawn from one sample of a study of blood T cell repertoires in COVID-19. Assay: immunoSEQ multiplex PCR; the TCRdb copy retains only in-frame clones and omits some. The sample lists fewer than 70,000 clones, more than 70% occurring once. The sequenced sample was peripheral blood. The receptors originated from a young man with COVID-19, enrolled during active disease. CDR3s include the opening cysteine and the closing phenylalanine or tryptophan.

J gene | V gene | CDR3 protein
TRBJ1-2 | TRBV3-1/TRBV3-2 | CASSLGTPWGGYTF
TRBJ2-3 | TRBV27 | CASSTDRSSADTQYF
TRBJ1-5 | TRBV15 | CATSRDLRGGQPQHF
TRBJ1-6 | TRBV4-2 | CASSQGYGSTGDPSYNSPLHF
TRBJ2-7 | TRBV9 | CASSVGVGAGGEQYF
TRBJ2-7 | TRBV7-8 | CASSEAGEQYF
TRBJ1-1 | TRBV7-6 | CASSLGRGLSREAFF
TRBJ1-4 | TRBV4-1 | CASSPGQGPNEKLFF
TRBJ1-6 | TRBV9 | CASSVTGVKGSPLHF
TRBJ2-7 | TRBV3-1/TRBV3-2 | CASSPEGEGGYEQYF
TRBJ2-3 | TRBV6-2/TRBV6-3 | CASSGGGHLGTDTQYF
TRBJ1-5 | TRBV2 | CASSERSRVANQPQHF
TRBJ2-1 | TRBV4-1 | CASSGRTSGSPESSYNEQFF
TRBJ1-2 | TRBV29-1 | CSVEVDFVTGGYTF
TRBJ2-5 | TRBV19 | CASSLTSGGAGGETQYF
TRBJ2-7 | TRBV6-5 | CASSEDRATYEQYF
TRBJ1-1 | TRBV28 | CASKGQGAGWDTEAFF
TRBJ2-2 | TRBV28 | CASSLLAGGVTGELFF
TRBJ2-7 | TRBV29-1 | CSVARGLLGEQYF
TRBJ2-3 | TRBV18 | CASSPSQGTDTQYF
TRBJ2-7 | TRBV7-2 | CASSLVASANEQYF
TRBJ2-2 | TRBV4-3 | CASSQEVNIPGHTGELFF
TRBJ1-2 | TRBV24-1 | CATSDWDGRGYTF
TRBJ1-2 | TRBV12-3/TRBV12-4 | CASSPGQAYGYTF
TRBJ2-1 | TRBV7-3 | CASSLKSGGLDNEQFF
TRBJ2-3 | TRBV5-1 | CASSVRAGGVDTQYF
TRBJ2-2 | TRBV6-2/TRBV6-3 | CASSSLRAGADTGELFF
TRBJ1-1 | TRBV6-5 | CASSYEGQGFRPAFF
TRBJ2-4 | TRBV3-1/TRBV3-2 | CASSQELRVSAKNIQYF
TRBJ1-1 | TRBV15 | CATSRDQGRGTEAFF
TRBJ1-2 | TRBV30 | CAWSVQGAYGYTF
TRBJ2-6 | TRBV7-9 | CASSLWRGDTSGANVLTF
TRBJ2-3 | TRBV5-1 | CASRRLAGSTDTQYF
TRBJ2-3 | TRBV5-1 | CASSLGLLAASTDTQYF
TRBJ2-5 | TRBV6-4 | CASRLPGLSLAGGPQETQYF
TRBJ2-4 | TRBV3-1/TRBV3-2 | CASSQRGIDRVLLAQAKNIQYF
TRBJ2-7 | TRBV29-1 | CSVETGRSYEQYF
TRBJ2-7 | TRBV10-1 | CASSASAGPPPYEQYF
TRBJ1-1 | TRBV29-1 | CSVRRNTEAFF
TRBJ2-7 | TRBV5-1 | CASRGTNNYEQYF
TRBJ1-3 | TRBV7-3 | CASSLQGSGNTIYF
TRBJ2-2 | TRBV11-3 | CASRRDSTGELFF
TRBJ1-2 | TRBV16 | CASSDQTVNYGYTF
TRBJ2-1 | TRBV11-3 | CASSPRGSYNEQFF
TRBJ1-2 | TRBV28 | CASSSYRGIGYTF
TRBJ2-1 | TRBV7-9 | CASSRGGGSYNEQFF
TRBJ1-1 | TRBV28 | CASSLPGTGNNTEAFF
TRBJ2-7 | TRBV11-3 | CASSLDTGTGPYEQYF